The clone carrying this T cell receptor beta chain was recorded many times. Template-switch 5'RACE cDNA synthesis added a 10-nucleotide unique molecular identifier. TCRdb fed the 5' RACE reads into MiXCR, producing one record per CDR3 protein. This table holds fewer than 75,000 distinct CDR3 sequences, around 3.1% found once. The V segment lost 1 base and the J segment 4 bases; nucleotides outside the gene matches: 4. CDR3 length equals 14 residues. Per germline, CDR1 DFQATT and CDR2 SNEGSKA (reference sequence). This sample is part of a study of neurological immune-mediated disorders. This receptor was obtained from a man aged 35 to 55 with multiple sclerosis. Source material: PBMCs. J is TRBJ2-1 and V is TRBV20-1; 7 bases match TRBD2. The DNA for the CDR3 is TGCAGTGCTAGAGGGGGGGGGTGGTACAATGAGCAGTTCTTC. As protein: CSARGGGWYNEQFF.